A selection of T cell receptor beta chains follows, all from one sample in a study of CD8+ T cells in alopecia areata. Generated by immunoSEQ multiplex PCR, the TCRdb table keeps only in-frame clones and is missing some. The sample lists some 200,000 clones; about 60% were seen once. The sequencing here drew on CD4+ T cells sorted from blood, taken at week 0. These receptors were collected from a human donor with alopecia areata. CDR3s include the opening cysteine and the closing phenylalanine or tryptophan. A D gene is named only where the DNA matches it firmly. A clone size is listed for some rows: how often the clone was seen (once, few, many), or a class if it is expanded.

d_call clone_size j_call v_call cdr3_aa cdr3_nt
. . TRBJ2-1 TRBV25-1 CASSDLPSNEQFF TGTGCCAGCAGTGACCTCCCCAGCAATGAGCAGTTCTTC
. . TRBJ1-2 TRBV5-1 CASSFGGLDYGYTF TGCGCCAGCAGCTTTGGGGGCTTGGACTATGGCTACACCTTC
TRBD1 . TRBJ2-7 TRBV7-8 CASSLVQGGYEQYF TGTGCCAGCAGCTTGGTACAGGGGGGTTACGAGCAGTACTTC
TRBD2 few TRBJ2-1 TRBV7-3 CASSFLAGDHNEQFF TGTGCCAGCAGCTTTCTGGCGGGGGATCACAATGAGCAGTTCTTC
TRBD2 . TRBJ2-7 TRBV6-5 CASSFGREAEQYF TGTGCCAGCAGTTTCGGGAGGGAGGCCGAGCAGTACTTC
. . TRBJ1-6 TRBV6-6 CASSYMRQVNSPLHF TGTGCCAGCAGTTACATGCGGCAGGTGAATTCACCCCTCCACTTT
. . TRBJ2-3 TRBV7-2 CASSLEANTDTQYF TGTGCCAGCAGCTTAGAAGCTAACACAGATACGCAGTATTTT
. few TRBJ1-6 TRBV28 CASSSAGGWRRSPLHF TGTGCCAGCAGTTCCGCCGGGGGGTGGCGGCGGTCACCCCTCCACTTT
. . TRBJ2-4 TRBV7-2 CASSLGSRAYIQYF TGTGCCAGCAGCTTAGGATCTCGGGCATACATTCAGTACTTC
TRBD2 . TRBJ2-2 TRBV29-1 CSVVLAGDNTGELFF TGCAGCGTTGTCCTGGCGGGGGATAACACCGGGGAGCTGTTTTTT
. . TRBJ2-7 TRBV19 CASSTERPQPLEQYF TGTGCCAGTAGTACCGAGAGGCCCCAGCCCCTCGAGCAGTACTTC
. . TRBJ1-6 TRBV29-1 CSASVAVDSPLHF TGCAGCGCTTCGGTGGCGGTGGATTCACCCCTCCACTTT
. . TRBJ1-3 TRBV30 CAWSDKTAGNTIYF TGTGCCTGGAGTGACAAGACAGCTGGAAACACCATATATTTT
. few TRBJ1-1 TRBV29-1 CSVRTGTQNTEAFF TGCAGCGTCCGAACCGGGACACAGAACACTGAAGCTTTCTTT
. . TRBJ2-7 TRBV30 CAWGRRLASSYEQYF TGTGCCTGGGGTCGCCGCCTAGCGAGCTCCTACGAGCAGTACTTC
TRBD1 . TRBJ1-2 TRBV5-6 CASSPGLGTDYGYTF TGTGCCAGCAGCCCAGGCCTAGGGACAGACTATGGCTACACCTTC
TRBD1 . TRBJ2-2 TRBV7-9 CASSPGQALTGELFF TGTGCCAGCAGCCCGGGACAGGCGCTCACCGGGGAGCTGTTTTTT
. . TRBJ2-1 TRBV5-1 CASSLAAGRYNEQFF TGCGCCAGCAGCTTGGCCGCGGGGCGATACAATGAGCAGTTCTTC
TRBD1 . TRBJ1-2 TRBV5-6 CASSLQGTGGYTF TGTGCCAGCAGCCTACAGGGGACGGGTGGCTACACCTTC
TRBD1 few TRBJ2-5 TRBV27 CASSLLVQGARETQYF TGTGCCAGCAGTTTATTGGTACAGGGGGCCAGAGAGACCCAGTACTTC
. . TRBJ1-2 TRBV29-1 CSVGQVGASSGYTF TGCAGCGTTGGACAGGTTGGCGCCTCAAGTGGCTACACCTTC
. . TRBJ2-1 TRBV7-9 CASSLLGSYNEQFF TGTGCCAGCAGCCTACTCGGGAGCTACAATGAGCAGTTCTTC
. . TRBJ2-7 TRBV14 CASSHRYSYEQYF TGTGCCAGCAGCCACAGGTATTCCTACGAGCAGTACTTC
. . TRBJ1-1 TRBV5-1 CASSVQNTEAFF TGCGCCAGCAGCGTTCAGAACACTGAAGCTTTCTTT
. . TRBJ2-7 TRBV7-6 CASSPGLGEQYF TGTGCCAGCAGCCCGGGGCTCGGCGAGCAGTACTTC
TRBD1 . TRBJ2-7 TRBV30 CAWRMPTGVSEQYF TGTGCCTGGAGGATGCCGACAGGGGTATCGGAGCAGTACTTC
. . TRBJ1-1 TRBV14 CASSQGTGRAFF TGTGCCAGCAGCCAGGGAACGGGGCGCGCTTTCTTT
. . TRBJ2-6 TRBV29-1 CSAPASGSGANVLTF TGCAGCGCCCCGGCTTCGGGGTCTGGGGCCAACGTCCTGACTTTC
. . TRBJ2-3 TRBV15 CATREQALGTDTQYF TGTGCCACCAGGGAACAGGCTTTAGGCACAGATACGCAGTATTTT
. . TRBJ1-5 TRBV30 CAWDRQGRPQHF TGTGCCTGGGACCGGCAGGGAAGACCCCAGCATTTT
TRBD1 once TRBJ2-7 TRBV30 CAWRSPGQGPYEQYF TGTGCCTGGAGATCCCCGGGACAGGGCCCCTACGAGCAGTACTTC
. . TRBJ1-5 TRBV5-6 CASSYGGQPQHF TGTGCCAGCAGCTATGGGGGTCAGCCCCAGCATTTT
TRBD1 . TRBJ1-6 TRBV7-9 CASSRDSGQSSPLHF TGTGCCAGCAGCCGGGACAGCGGGCAGAGTTCACCCCTCCACTTT
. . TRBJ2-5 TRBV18 CASSPPNQETQYF TGTGCCAGCTCACCACCTAATCAAGAGACCCAGTACTTC
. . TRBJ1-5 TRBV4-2 CASSLGDSNQPQHF TGTGCCAGCAGCCTCGGAGATAGCAATCAGCCCCAGCATTTT
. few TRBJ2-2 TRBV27 CASSLGSAFRVGELFF TGTGCCAGCAGTTTAGGGTCGGCTTTTAGGGTCGGGGAGCTGTTTTTT
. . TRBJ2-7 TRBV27 CASSLQGGGGQYF TGTGCCAGCAGTTTACAGGGTGGAGGGGGGCAGTACTTC
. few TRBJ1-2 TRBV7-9 CASSETGDGYTF TGTGCCAGCAGCGAAACAGGTGATGGCTACACCTTC
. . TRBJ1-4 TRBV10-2 CASSAWDTNEKLFF TGCGCCAGCAGTGCATGGGATACTAATGAAAAACTGTTTTTT
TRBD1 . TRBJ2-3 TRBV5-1 CASSDKTGAKDTQYF TGCGCCAGCAGCGACAAGACAGGGGCTAAAGATACGCAGTATTTT
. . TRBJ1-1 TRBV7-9 CASSLAGHKNTEAFF TGTGCCAGCAGCTTAGCGGGACACAAGAACACTGAAGCTTTCTTT
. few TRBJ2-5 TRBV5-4 CASSLAGGRKTQYF TGTGCCAGCAGCTTGGCGGGGGGCCGGAAGACCCAGTACTTC
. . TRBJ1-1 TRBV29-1 CSVTGKLLNTEAFF TGCAGCGTTACCGGGAAACTACTAAACACTGAAGCTTTCTTT
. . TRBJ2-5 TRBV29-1 CSVGWREETQYF TGCAGCGTTGGGTGGAGGGAAGAGACCCAGTACTTC
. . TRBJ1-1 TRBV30 CAWTFPGVGRGPEAFF TGTGCCTGGACCTTCCCGGGGGTGGGCAGGGGACCTGAAGCTTTCTTT
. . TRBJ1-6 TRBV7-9 CASSQDSNSPLHF TGTGCCAGCAGCCAGGACAGTAATTCACCCCTCCACTTT
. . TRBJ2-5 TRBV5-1 CASSLAPQETQYF TGCGCCAGCAGCTTGGCCCCTCAAGAGACCCAGTACTTC
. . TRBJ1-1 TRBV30 CAWRETGTMLNEAFF TGTGCCTGGAGGGAAACAGGGACGATGCTCAATGAAGCTTTCTTT
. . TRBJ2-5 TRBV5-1 CASNRGAQETQYF TGCGCCAGTAACCGGGGGGCCCAAGAGACCCAGTACTTC
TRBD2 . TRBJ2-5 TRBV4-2 CASSQGLAGHQETQYF TGTGCCAGCAGCCAGGGACTAGCGGGACACCAAGAGACCCAGTACTTC
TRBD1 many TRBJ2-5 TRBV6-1 CASSEELSGGSGETQYF TGTGCCAGCAGTGAAGAGTTGTCAGGGGGATCTGGAGAGACCCAGTACTTC
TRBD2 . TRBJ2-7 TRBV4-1 CASSHYPSGADEQYF TGCGCCAGCAGCCACTACCCTAGCGGGGCAGACGAGCAGTACTTC